The 23 T cell receptor beta chains reported below all come from one sample, sequenced in a study of CD8 T cells in ankylosing spondylitis. TCRdb reanalysed the 5' RACE reads using MiXCR and keeps one entry per CDR3 protein. Of 250,000 to 350,000 distinct CDR3 sequences in the sample, 15% to 25% were seen once. The sequenced sample was blood, either unsorted or a sorted T cell fraction (not recorded which). Every receptor here comes from a male donor with ankylosing spondylitis or in good health (not recorded which).

The chain combines TRBV7-2 with TRBJ2-1; TRBD2 matches at 8 bases. Trimming cost V 8 bases and J 8 bases; bases outside gene matches: 5. Germline V gene lookup returns CDR1 SGHTA and CDR2 FQGNSA. CDR3 length: 12 amino acids. CDR3 sequence: CASGTRSYEQFF. CDR3 nucleotide sequence: TGTGCCAGCGGGACTAGGTCTTATGAGCAGTTCTTC.

This clonotype was seen a handful of times. The chain carries TRBV15 and TRBJ2-3; maybe TRBD2 (5 bases). The V and J ends lost 0 bases and 7 bases respectively, with 14 bases between them. The CDR3 has 15 residues. Germline V CDR1 and CDR2: LNHNV, YYDKDF (reference sequence). The DNA for the CDR3 is TGTGCCACCAGCAGAGAGGTCCTAGCCGGGAATACGCAGTATTTT. This encodes CATSREVLAGNTQYF.

This clonotype was picked up many times. The chain couples TRBV12-3 or TRBV12-4 to TRBJ2-3; 8 bases line up with TRBD1. The CDR3 is 14 amino acids. Germline trimming cut 6 bases from V and 4 bases from J; bases unmatched to any gene: 6. The DNA for the CDR3 is TGTGCCAGCAGCCCTCAGGGGGCGGCAGATACGCAGTATTTT. Its protein product is CASSPQGAADTQYF.

The chain couples TRBV5-1 to TRBJ1-1, with TRBD1 matching 8 bases. Germline-derived CDR1 and CDR2 are SGHRS and YFSETQ. V shed 0 bases and J 5 bases; nucleotides not matched to a gene: 6. The CDR3 is 15 residues long. The CDR3 DNA follows: TGCGCCAGCAGCTTGGGAGACAGGGGAGGAACTGAAGCTTTCTTT. Translation gives CASSLGDRGGTEAFF.

A word on this clonotype: It may be a read error: a sequence one base away is much more abundant. J is TRBJ2-3 and V is TRBV4-1; TRBD1 matches at 7 bases. The end of the DNA fits TRBJ1-5 better, so the J call may be wrong. From germline, CDR1 is MGHRA and CDR2 YSYEKL. This CDR3 contains 13 residues. In nucleotides, the CDR3 is TGCGCCAGCAGCCAACAGGGGACAGATACGCAGCATTTT. Translated: CASSQQGTDTQHF.

This clonotype showed up many times. CDR3 in DNA: TGTGCCAGCAGTTTCGCCGGAGCTGCGGATACGCAGTATTTT. This encodes CASSFAGAADTQYF. The J gene is TRBJ2-3, the V gene TRBV12-3 or TRBV12-4, with no clear D. The germline V and J ends were trimmed by 3 bases and 6 bases, with 13 bases remaining between them. The CDR3 spans 14 residues.

This clonotype was counted between two and nine times. This chain connects TRBV20-1 to TRBJ1-6; D is uncertain. The CDR3 runs 16 residues. Germline CDR1 DFQATT, CDR2 SNEGSKA (reference sequence). Deletions cut 0 bases from V and 3 bases from J, with 12 bases between. CDR3 DNA: TGCAGTGCTAGAGATCGATTAACAAACTATAATTCACCCCTCCACTTT. Translated, it gives CSARDRLTNYNSPLHF.

The sample holds a few counts of this clonotype. The chain recombines TRBV12-3 or TRBV12-4 with TRBJ1-5; 10 nucleotides agree with TRBD1. Germline trimming cut 5 bases from V and 6 bases from J; bases unmatched to any gene: 4. The CDR3 is 14 residues long. Written as DNA, the CDR3 is TGTGCCAGCAGTAGGGACAGGGGTTTTCAGCCCCAGCATTTT. This sequence encodes CASSRDRGFQPQHF.

This clonotype turned up a few times. V gene TRBV20-1 combines with J gene TRBJ2-1; no reliable D call. The CDR3 sequence is 10 residues long. V dropped 6 bases and J dropped 4 bases, with 4 bases sitting between them. Per germline, CDR1 DFQATT and CDR2 SNEGSKA (reference sequence). CDR3 protein: CSAAYNEQFF. CDR3 bases: TGCAGTGCGGCATACAATGAGCAGTTCTTC.

V and J are TRBV3-1 and TRBJ1-2; possible D gene TRBD1, 6 bases. The CDR3 loop spans 15 amino acids. Trimming took off 4 bases at V and 5 bases at J, with 17 bases between the two ends. Germline CDR1 reads LGHDT; CDR2 reads YNNKEL (reference sequence). This chain's CDR3 is CASSPDGGRGYGYTF. The CDR3, as DNA: TGTGCCAGCAGCCCCGACGGGGGGCGAGGATATGGCTACACCTTC. Using reference TRBV3-1 and TRBJ1-2 for the parts outside the CDR3, the full variable domain is DTAVSQTPKYLVTQMGNDKSIKCEQNLGHDTMYWYKQDSKKFLKIMFSYNNKELIINETVPNRFSPKSPDKAHLNLHINSLELGDSAVYFCASSPDGGRGYGYTFGSGTRLTVV.

The DNA for the CDR3 is TGTGCCAGCGCCTCGAGAGCCTTGGGCACAGATACGCAGTATTTT. It encodes CASASRALGTDTQYF. This chain joins TRBV12-3 or TRBV12-4 and TRBJ2-3; no clear D. There are 15 residues in the CDR3. V was cut by 8 bases and J by 1 base, with 16 bases left in between.

The rearrangement joins TRBV29-1 to TRBJ2-5, with D maybe TRBD1 (5 bases). Germline V gene lookup returns CDR1 SQVTM and CDR2 ANQGSEA. The V end lost 6 bases, the J end lost 2 bases, and 10 bases lay between the germline ends. CDR3 length equals 12 residues. CDR3 in amino acids: CSVRADQETQYF. The CDR3 bases are TGCAGCGTCAGGGCCGATCAAGAGACCCAGTACTTC.

This clonotype has more than one count but fewer than ten. CDR3 protein: CASSRLSYQETQYF. DNA for the CDR3: TGTGCCAGCAGTCGTCTTAGTTACCAAGAGACCCAGTACTTC. This sequence joins TRBV11-2 and TRBJ2-5; D is ambiguous. Trimming removed 6 bases from V and 0 bases from J, with 11 bases in between. CDR3 length: 14 residues. Germline loops: CDR1 SGHAT, CDR2 FQNNGV.

The CDR3 reads CSARPLGQRRETQYF. The CDR3 bases are TGCAGTGCTAGACCCTTAGGACAGCGAAGGGAGACCCAGTACTTC. J is TRBJ2-5 and V is TRBV20-1; possibly TRBD1 for D (6 bases). Germline lookup yields CDR1 DFQATT and CDR2 SNEGSKA (reference sequence). The CDR3 covers 15 residues. The V and J ends lost 2 bases and 5 bases respectively, with 18 bases between them.

This rearrangement joins TRBV3-1 to TRBJ2-1, with D possibly being TRBD1 (5 bases). The CDR3 covers 17 residues. Trimming pared 0 bases from V and 0 bases from J, leaving 12 bases between. From germline, CDR1 is LGHDT and CDR2 YNNKEL (reference sequence). The CDR3 region is CASSQDLKGYSYNEQFF. DNA of the CDR3: TGTGCCAGCAGCCAAGATCTAAAGGGGTACTCCTACAATGAGCAGTTCTTC.

The rearrangement links TRBV7-8 to TRBJ1-1, with TRBD1 identical over 7 bases. CDR3 length: 16 amino acids. Germline CDR1 reads SGHVS; CDR2 reads FQNEAQ. Germline trimming cut 0 bases from V and 4 bases from J; bases unmatched to any gene: 8. DNA for the CDR3: TGTGCCAGCAGCTTAGCGTTGGGGGAGGGGGCCACTGAAGCTTTCTTT. It translates to CASSLALGEGATEAFF.

The rearrangement uses TRBV28 and TRBJ2-4; D gene ambiguous. Trimming took 5 bases from V and 0 from J, leaving 11 bases between them. Germline V lookup: CDR1 MDHEN, CDR2 SYDVKM. This CDR3 has 15 amino acids. CDR3 residues: CASSPTGLAKNIQYF. The CDR3 DNA is TGTGCCAGCAGTCCCACCGGTCTAGCCAAAAACATTCAGTACTTC.

The chain joins TRBV7-2 to TRBJ2-3, with D possibly TRBD2 on 5 matching bases. The V gene lost 5 bases and the J gene lost 2 bases, with 17 bases spanning the gap. CDR1 is SGHTA and CDR2 is FQGNSA in the germline V gene. This CDR3 is 16 amino acids long. The CDR3 is CASSRLRGSITDTQYF. CDR3 nucleotides: TGTGCCAGCAGCCGTTTACGGGGTTCGATCACAGATACGCAGTATTTT.

The J gene is TRBJ2-2, the V gene TRBV2; D perhaps matches TRBD2 (5 bases). V was cut by 7 bases and J by 4 bases, with 16 bases left in between. CDR1 is SNHLY, CDR2 FYNNEI, per germline. CDR3 length equals 15 residues. CDR3 amino acids: CASTSARGGTGELFF. The DNA of the CDR3 is TGTGCCAGCACCTCCGCCCGGGGTGGCACCGGGGAGCTGTTTTTT.

The chain is built from TRBV20-1 and TRBJ2-1, with a tentative D call TRBD2 (6 bases). This CDR3 is 14 amino acids long. Looked up from germline, CDR1 is DFQATT and CDR2 is SNEGSKA (reference sequence). V was cut by 6 bases and J by 3 bases, with 15 bases left in between. CDR3 bases: TGCAGTGCGGAGGGCCTCCGGGTCTACAATGAGCAGTTCTTC. It yields the protein CSAEGLRVYNEQFF.

This clonotype was seen only a few times. This CDR3 reads CASSLSGRFYNEQFF. CDR3 DNA: TGTGCCAGCAGCCTTAGCGGGAGGTTCTACAATGAGCAGTTCTTC. The rearrangement uses TRBV28 and TRBJ2-1; 10 bases match TRBD2. J lost 3 bases, V lost 6 bases, and 5 bases had no gene match. The CDR3 covers 15 residues. In germline, CDR1 is MDHEN, CDR2 SYDVKM.

This chain joins TRBV11-2 and TRBJ2-7, with 8 bases lining up with TRBD2. Trimming at V came to 8 bases and at J to 9 bases, leaving 9 bases not matched to a gene. CDR1 SGHAT and CDR2 FQNNGV come from the germline V gene. The CDR3 runs 12 residues. The CDR3 DNA follows: TGTGCCAGCGCGGGCGGGGGGCTGGTGCAGTACGTC. The encoded protein is CASAGGGLVQYV.

The chain links TRBV7-2 to TRBJ2-1; 9 bases align to TRBD2. Germline trimming cut 0 bases from V and 5 bases from J; bases unmatched to any gene: 8. CDR3 length: 17 residues. Germline V lookup: CDR1 SGHTA, CDR2 FQGNSA. This chain's CDR3 is CASSLAGGAGGDNEQFF. CDR3 bases: TGTGCCAGCAGCTTAGCGGGGGGAGCGGGGGGCGACAATGAGCAGTTCTTC.